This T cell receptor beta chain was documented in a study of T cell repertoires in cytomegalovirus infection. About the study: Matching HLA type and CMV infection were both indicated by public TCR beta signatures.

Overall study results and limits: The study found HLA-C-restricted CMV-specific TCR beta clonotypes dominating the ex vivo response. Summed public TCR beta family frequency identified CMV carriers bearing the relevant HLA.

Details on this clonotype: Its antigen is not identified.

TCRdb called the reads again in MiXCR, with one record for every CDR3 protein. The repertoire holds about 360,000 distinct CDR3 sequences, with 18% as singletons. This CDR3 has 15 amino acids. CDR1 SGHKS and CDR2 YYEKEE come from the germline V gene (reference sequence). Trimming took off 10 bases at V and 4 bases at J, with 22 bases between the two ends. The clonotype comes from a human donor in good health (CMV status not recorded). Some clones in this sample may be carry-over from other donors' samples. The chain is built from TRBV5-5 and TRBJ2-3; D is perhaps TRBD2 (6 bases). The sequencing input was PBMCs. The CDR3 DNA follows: TGTGCCTCCCATGGGGGGACGAGGGGCGCAGATACGCAGTATTTT. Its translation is CASHGGTRGADTQYF.